This entry lists 19 T cell receptor beta chains sequenced from one sample in a study of blood T cell repertoires in COVID-19. Sequenced by immunoSEQ multiplex PCR; TCRdb stores in-frame clones only, minus some. The table lists about 140,000 clones, roughly 76% of them singletons. Sequenced input: peripheral blood. The receptors were sampled from a man older than 75 with acute or convalescent COVID-19.

This chain connects TRBV5-4 to TRBJ1-3; TRBD1 might be the D (6 bases). V was trimmed by 0 bases and J by 1 base, leaving 14 bases between them. CDR1 and CDR2 (germline): SGHNT, YYREEE (reference sequence). This CDR3 has 17 residues. CDR3 residues: CASSLGGQGRSGNTIYF. The CDR3 DNA reads as TGTGCCAGCAGCTTGGGGGGGCAGGGCCGATCTGGAAACACCATATATTTT.

The rearrangement links TRBV7-3 to TRBJ1-1; no clear D gene. CDR3 size: 13 residues. CDR1 is SGHTA and CDR2 is FQGTGA in the germline V gene. Trimming stripped 4 bases from V and 0 bases from J, with 6 bases between. CDR3 bases: TGTGCCAGCAGCTCCTATATGAACACTGAAGCTTTCTTT. Translating it yields CASSSYMNTEAFF.

The gene calls are TRBV5-4 and TRBJ1-1; D unclear. Trimming removed 4 bases from V and 1 base from J, with 14 bases in between. Germline V gene data show CDR1 as SGHNT and CDR2 as YYREEE (reference sequence). CDR3 length: 15 amino acids. CDR3 nucleotide sequence: TGTGCCAGCAGCGGCGGGGAAGTACGGAACACTGAAGCTTTCTTT. Translated, it gives CASSGGEVRNTEAFF.

J is TRBJ2-3 and V is TRBV7-9, with 9 bases matching TRBD2. Per the germline V gene, CDR1 is SEHNR and CDR2 is FQNEAQ (reference sequence). V dropped 1 base and J dropped 6; count of bases not matched to a gene: 5. The CDR3 has 15 amino acids. In nucleotides, the CDR3 is TGTGCCAGCAGCTTAGGCGGGGGGGGGACGGATACGCAGTATTTT. Encoded protein: CASSLGGGGTDTQYF.

The V gene is TRBV5-4, the J gene TRBJ2-1, with D possibly being TRBD2 (5 bases). Germline V gene sequence: CDR1 SGHNT, CDR2 YYREEE (reference sequence). The CDR3 has 13 amino acids. V was shortened by 2 bases and J by 9 bases, with 12 bases between the two germline ends. CDR3 in amino acids: CASSFPGSGEQFF. CDR3 nucleotide sequence: TGTGCCAGCAGCTTCCCGGGGAGCGGTGAGCAGTTCTTC.

V and J are TRBV19 and TRBJ1-2, with D tentatively TRBD1 (6 bases). Germline CDR1 is LNHDA and CDR2 is SQIVND (reference sequence). The CDR3 is 15 amino acids. V gave up 4 bases and J gave up 7 bases, with 19 bases separating them. The CDR3 region has the DNA TGTGCCAGTAGTACCTCTCCGACAGGCCGTACTGGCTACACCTTC. Protein product: CASSTSPTGRTGYTF. The full variable domain, its missing parts supplied by reference TRBV19 and TRBJ1-2, is DGGITQSPKYLFRKEGQNVTLSCEQNLNHDAMYWYRQDPGQGLRLIYYSQIVNDFQKGDIAEGYSVSREKKESFPLTVTSAQKNPTAFYLCASSTSPTGRTGYTFGSGTRLTVV.

V usage is TRBV21-1 and J usage is TRBJ1-2; the table names TRBD1, a call not compared with the DNA. TRBV21-1 is a listed pseudogene. The CDR3 is 19 residues long. CDR3 nucleotides: TGTGCCAGCAGCAAACCCCGGTGGGACAGGGAAAGATGCGGCTATGGCTACACCTTC. Its protein is CASSKPRWDRERCGYGYTF.

This chain links TRBV4-3 with TRBJ2-6; D call uncertain. CDR3 length equals 15 residues. Trimming cost V 1 base and J 4 bases, with 8 bases left between them. CDR1 and CDR2 from the germline V gene are LGHNA and YSLEER. The CDR3 bases are TGCGCCAGCAGCCAAGCTGTTGAGGGGGCCAACGTCCTGACTTTC. Protein sequence: CASSQAVEGANVLTF.

This sequence joins TRBV9 and TRBJ2-5, with TRBD2 matching 7 bases. The V segment lost 3 bases and the J segment 1 base; nucleotides outside the gene matches: 3. This CDR3 has 14 amino acids. In germline, CDR1 is SGDLS, CDR2 YYNGEE. CDR3 loop: CASSEGGPQETQYF. The CDR3 DNA reads as TGTGCCAGCAGCGAGGGAGGGCCCCAAGAGACCCAGTACTTC.

The chain carries TRBV6-6 and TRBJ2-2; the match to TRBD2 covers 11 bases. Germline V lookup: CDR1 MNHNY, CDR2 SVGAGI (reference sequence). V lost 2 bases and J lost 6; bases outside the gene matches: 2. The CDR3 sequence is 15 residues long. The CDR3 here is CASSYTSGGSGELFF. CDR3 nucleotides: TGTGCCAGCAGTTACACTAGCGGGGGATCCGGGGAGCTGTTTTTT.

The gene calls are TRBV7-2 and TRBJ2-1, with TRBD2 as a possible D gene (6 bases). Between the trimmed V and J ends, which lost 3 bases and 0 bases, there was a span of 12 bases. CDR3 length: 16 amino acids. Germline V gives CDR1 SGHTA, CDR2 FQGNSA. The DNA of the CDR3 is TGTGCCAGCAGCTTTGCGGCGGGAAGCTCCTACAATGAGCAGTTCTTC. Protein product: CASSFAAGSSYNEQFF.

V and J are TRBV18 and TRBJ1-5, with 9 bases lining up with TRBD1. V shed 3 bases, J shed 2 bases, and the junction held 8 bases outside the gene matches. The CDR3 has 17 residues. The germline CDR1 and CDR2 sequences are KGHSH and LQKENI. CDR3 amino acids: CASSPGQGTSGNQPQHF. The CDR3 coding sequence is TGTGCCAGCTCACCGGGACAGGGAACGAGTGGCAATCAGCCCCAGCATTTT.

This chain's CDR3 is CASSQMFADTQYF. The CDR3 DNA follows: TGTGCCAGCAGTCAGATGTTCGCAGATACGCAGTATTTT. J is TRBJ2-3 and V is TRBV7-2; D gene ambiguous. V was trimmed by 6 bases and J by 4 bases, leaving 11 bases between them. The CDR3 runs 13 residues. Germline V CDR1 and CDR2: SGHTA, FQGNSA.

The CDR3, as DNA: TGTGCCAGCAGGGAGGAAAAACTGTTTTTT. This codes for CASREEKLFF. The chain has TRBV6-5 and TRBJ1-4; unclear D gene. The CDR3 covers 10 residues. CDR1 is MNHEY and CDR2 is SVGAGI in the germline V gene. Deletions cut 6 bases from V and 8 bases from J, with 4 bases between.

V usage is TRBV11-1 and J usage is TRBJ2-2, with a possible D match to TRBD1 (5 bases). Trimming left V 4 bases short and J 8 bases short, with 17 bases between. The CDR3 consists of 15 residues. The germline V gene encodes CDR1 SGHAT and CDR2 FQDESV (reference sequence). CDR3 DNA sequence: TGTGCCAGCAGCTCCGACAGCTCCGGAATGGGGGAGCTGTTTTTT. It translates to CASSSDSSGMGELFF.

This clone was counted only a few times. The rearrangement links TRBV7-2 to TRBJ1-5; D possibly corresponds to TRBD1 (6 bases). The CDR3 covers 14 residues. The V and J ends lost 1 base and 6 bases respectively, with 10 bases between them. Germline V gene sequence: CDR1 SGHTA, CDR2 FQGNSA. DNA of the CDR3: TGTGCCAGCAGCTTAGTAGAACAGGGTCAGCCCCAGCATTTT. Translating it yields CASSLVEQGQPQHF.

The gene calls are TRBV7-2 and TRBJ2-1; 7 bases are a match to TRBD1. The CDR3 sequence is 15 residues long. Germline assignment: CDR1 SGHTA and CDR2 FQGNSA. Trimming cost V 5 bases and J 6 bases; bases outside gene matches: 10. The CDR3 DNA sequence: TGTGCCAGCAGCACCACCGGACAGGAATTCAATGAGCAGTTCTTC. Protein sequence: CASSTTGQEFNEQFF.

The chain is built from TRBV6-6 and TRBJ2-7; 10 positions match TRBD1. Trimming cost V 5 bases and J 3 bases; bases outside gene matches: 10. Per the germline V gene, CDR1 is MNHNY and CDR2 is SVGAGI (reference sequence). This CDR3 is 16 amino acids long. CDR3 in amino acids: CASSRDRDRGVYEQYF. CDR3 DNA: TGTGCCAGCAGTCGAGACCGGGACAGGGGTGTCTACGAGCAGTACTTC.

On this clone itself: Other DNA sequences in this specimen translate into the identical CDR3. J is TRBJ1-5 and V is TRBV16; no clear D gene. The CDR3 is 16 amino acids. Germline V gene data show CDR1 as KGHSY and CDR2 as FQNENV. Trimming left V 6 bases short and J 2 bases short, with 17 bases between. The CDR3 reads CASSPDLNGGNQPQHF. The CDR3 DNA reads as TGTGCCAGCAGTCCGGACTTAAACGGGGGCAATCAGCCCCAGCATTTT.